Following are 14 T cell receptor beta chains from one sample sequenced in a study of blood T cells in healthy people across ages. Alongside a J-beta primer mix, a sample-barcoded 5' primer served in a second PCR lasting about 7 to 12 cycles. MiXCR was run by TCRdb on the 5' RACE reads, yielding one entry per CDR3 protein. The sample includes over a million distinct CDR3 sequences, 45% of them seen just once. Sequencing was performed on blood. These receptors were obtained from an older woman in good health.

V and J are TRBV20-1 and TRBJ2-1, with a weak D call TRBD2 (5 bases). The CDR3 loop spans 14 amino acids. Trimming took off 1 base at V and 9 bases at J, with 16 bases between the two ends. Germline V gives CDR1 DFQATT, CDR2 SNEGSKA (reference sequence). CDR3 DNA sequence: TGCAGTGCTAGAGGTCAGCTCGGGGTTGTTGAGCAGTTCTTC. It is translated as CSARGQLGVVEQFF.

This clonotype was seen only a few times. A read error may account for a junction end that differs from germline. V gene TRBV2 combines with J gene TRBJ2-7; 9 positions agree with TRBD1. CDR1 and CDR2 from the germline V gene are SNHLY and FYNNEI. The length of the CDR3 is 14 residues. The CDR3 is CASSEDRGSYEQYF. DNA of the CDR3: TGCGCCAGCAGTGAGGACAGGGGTTCCTACGAGCAGTACTTC.

V gene TRBV9 combines with J gene TRBJ2-1; a weak D match, TRBD2 (5 bases). The J call may be mistaken, given a closer DNA end match to TRBJ2-7. The CDR3 loop spans 15 amino acids. In germline, CDR1 is SGDLS, CDR2 YYNGEE. CDR3 residues: CASSVAGYSYNEQYF. CDR3 sequence (DNA): TGTGCCAGCAGCGTAGCGGGATACTCCTACAATGAGCAGTACTTC.

Of note for this clonotype: A much larger clone differs from this one at a single base, so this may be a read error. The gene calls are TRBV3-1 and TRBJ2-4; D is possibly TRBD1 or TRBD2 (6 bases each). The closer fit of TRBJ2-7 to the DNA end suggests the J call may be wrong. Germline CDR1 reads LGHDT; CDR2 reads YNNKEL (reference sequence). The CDR3 covers 15 residues. CDR3 coding DNA: TGTGCCAGCAGCCAGGGCGGGACACTAGACGACGAGCAGTACTTC. Translating it yields CASSQGGTLDDEQYF.

Concerning this clonotype itself: A single base separates this from a much larger clone, so it may be a read error. V is TRBV20-1 and J is TRBJ2-1, with 12 bases matching TRBD2. Trimming at V came to 3 bases and at J to 7 bases, leaving 7 bases not matched to a gene. Germline V gives CDR1 DFQATT, CDR2 SNEGSKA (reference sequence). CDR3 length: 15 residues. The CDR3 region is CSARTSGGQWNEQFF. In nucleotides, the CDR3 is TGCAGTGCTAGGACTAGCGGGGGTCAATGGAATGAGCAGTTCTTC.

CDR3 sequence reads: CASSSIRGSEAKNIQYF. DNA of the CDR3: TGTGCCAGCAGCTCGATCCGGGGCTCGGAGGCCAAAAACATTCAGTACTTC. The V call is TRBV7-2, the J call TRBJ2-4; D tentatively reads TRBD1 or TRBD2 (5 bases each). The CDR3 is 17 residues long. From germline, CDR1 is SGHTA and CDR2 FQGNSA. Trimming stripped 4 bases from V and 1 base from J, with 17 bases between.

The chain combines TRBV6-4 with TRBJ2-3; D possibly matches TRBD1 or TRBD2 (5 bases each). CDR1 is MRHNA, CDR2 SNTAGT, per germline. The CDR3 contains 16 residues. Trimming cost V 2 bases and J 3 bases, with 15 bases left between them. The CDR3 loop reads CASSDGGRTGTDTQYF. In DNA form, the CDR3 reads TGTGCCAGCAGTGACGGGGGACGTACTGGTACAGATACGCAGTATTTT.

The chain employs TRBV27 and TRBJ2-1; 8 bases agree with TRBD1. With 5 bases clipped from V and 9 bases from J, the junction kept 12 bases outside the gene matches. CDR3 length: 15 amino acids. The germline V gene encodes CDR1 MNHEY and CDR2 SMNVEV (reference sequence). The CDR3 loop reads CASSTGQGLRGEQFF. CDR3 bases: TGTGCCAGCAGTACCGGACAGGGTCTTCGGGGTGAGCAGTTCTTC.

This rearrangement joins TRBV9 to TRBJ2-1; 9 bases are shared with TRBD1. The CDR3 covers 14 residues. Trimming took 2 bases from V and 10 from J; bases not matched to a gene: 7. Germline CDR1 and CDR2: SGDLS and YYNGEE. The DNA of the CDR3 is TGTGCCAGCAGCGTTGGGACAGGGCCTGGAGAGCAGTTCTTC. Protein: CASSVGTGPGEQFF.

This sequence joins TRBV6-6 and TRBJ1-2; no clear D. Germline lookup yields CDR1 MNHNY and CDR2 SVGAGI (reference sequence). V dropped 8 bases and J dropped 0 bases, with 13 bases sitting between them. CDR3 length equals 14 residues. The CDR3 here is CASYGQPPNYGYTF. The CDR3 nucleotides are TGTGCCAGCTATGGGCAGCCGCCTAACTATGGCTACACCTTC.

This chain connects TRBV6-5 to TRBJ2-2, with D possibly called TRBD1 or TRBD2 (5 bases each). Germline values: CDR1 MNHEY, CDR2 SVGAGI. Trimming took 1 base from V and 7 from J, leaving 13 bases between them. CDR3 length equals 15 residues. The CDR3 here is CASSYLRGSGGELFF. CDR3 DNA: TGTGCCAGCAGTTACTTGAGGGGATCGGGCGGGGAGCTGTTTTTT.

This chain joins TRBV5-1 and TRBJ2-3, with D perhaps TRBD2 (7 bases). The V end was cut by 0 bases, the J end by 5 bases, with 16 bases between. Looked up from germline, CDR1 is SGHRS and CDR2 is YFSETQ. The CDR3 sequence is 16 residues long. The CDR3 bases are TGCGCCAGCAGCTTGGAGGGCGGGAGAGGGGGAGATACGCAGTATTTT. The encoded protein is CASSLEGGRGGDTQYF.

This clonotype was counted between two and nine times. This chain joins TRBV3-1 and TRBJ1-1; D remains unclear. Trimming left V 3 bases short and J 11 bases short, with 13 bases between. The CDR3 runs to 12 residues. Germline V lookup: CDR1 LGHDT, CDR2 YNNKEL (reference sequence). CDR3 region: CASSHDSQHAFF. The DNA of the CDR3 is TGTGCCAGCAGCCACGACTCACAGCACGCTTTCTTT.

In this sample, this clonotype turned up a few times. The CDR3 region is CASSRARAQFQYF. The CDR3 nucleotides read TGTGCCAGCAGTAGGGCCCGGGCTCAGTTTCAGTACTTC. The chain combines TRBV27 with TRBJ2-4, with no clear D. The CDR3 contains 13 residues. Trimming removed 5 bases from V and 11 bases from J, with 16 bases in between. Germline values: CDR1 MNHEY, CDR2 SMNVEV (reference sequence).